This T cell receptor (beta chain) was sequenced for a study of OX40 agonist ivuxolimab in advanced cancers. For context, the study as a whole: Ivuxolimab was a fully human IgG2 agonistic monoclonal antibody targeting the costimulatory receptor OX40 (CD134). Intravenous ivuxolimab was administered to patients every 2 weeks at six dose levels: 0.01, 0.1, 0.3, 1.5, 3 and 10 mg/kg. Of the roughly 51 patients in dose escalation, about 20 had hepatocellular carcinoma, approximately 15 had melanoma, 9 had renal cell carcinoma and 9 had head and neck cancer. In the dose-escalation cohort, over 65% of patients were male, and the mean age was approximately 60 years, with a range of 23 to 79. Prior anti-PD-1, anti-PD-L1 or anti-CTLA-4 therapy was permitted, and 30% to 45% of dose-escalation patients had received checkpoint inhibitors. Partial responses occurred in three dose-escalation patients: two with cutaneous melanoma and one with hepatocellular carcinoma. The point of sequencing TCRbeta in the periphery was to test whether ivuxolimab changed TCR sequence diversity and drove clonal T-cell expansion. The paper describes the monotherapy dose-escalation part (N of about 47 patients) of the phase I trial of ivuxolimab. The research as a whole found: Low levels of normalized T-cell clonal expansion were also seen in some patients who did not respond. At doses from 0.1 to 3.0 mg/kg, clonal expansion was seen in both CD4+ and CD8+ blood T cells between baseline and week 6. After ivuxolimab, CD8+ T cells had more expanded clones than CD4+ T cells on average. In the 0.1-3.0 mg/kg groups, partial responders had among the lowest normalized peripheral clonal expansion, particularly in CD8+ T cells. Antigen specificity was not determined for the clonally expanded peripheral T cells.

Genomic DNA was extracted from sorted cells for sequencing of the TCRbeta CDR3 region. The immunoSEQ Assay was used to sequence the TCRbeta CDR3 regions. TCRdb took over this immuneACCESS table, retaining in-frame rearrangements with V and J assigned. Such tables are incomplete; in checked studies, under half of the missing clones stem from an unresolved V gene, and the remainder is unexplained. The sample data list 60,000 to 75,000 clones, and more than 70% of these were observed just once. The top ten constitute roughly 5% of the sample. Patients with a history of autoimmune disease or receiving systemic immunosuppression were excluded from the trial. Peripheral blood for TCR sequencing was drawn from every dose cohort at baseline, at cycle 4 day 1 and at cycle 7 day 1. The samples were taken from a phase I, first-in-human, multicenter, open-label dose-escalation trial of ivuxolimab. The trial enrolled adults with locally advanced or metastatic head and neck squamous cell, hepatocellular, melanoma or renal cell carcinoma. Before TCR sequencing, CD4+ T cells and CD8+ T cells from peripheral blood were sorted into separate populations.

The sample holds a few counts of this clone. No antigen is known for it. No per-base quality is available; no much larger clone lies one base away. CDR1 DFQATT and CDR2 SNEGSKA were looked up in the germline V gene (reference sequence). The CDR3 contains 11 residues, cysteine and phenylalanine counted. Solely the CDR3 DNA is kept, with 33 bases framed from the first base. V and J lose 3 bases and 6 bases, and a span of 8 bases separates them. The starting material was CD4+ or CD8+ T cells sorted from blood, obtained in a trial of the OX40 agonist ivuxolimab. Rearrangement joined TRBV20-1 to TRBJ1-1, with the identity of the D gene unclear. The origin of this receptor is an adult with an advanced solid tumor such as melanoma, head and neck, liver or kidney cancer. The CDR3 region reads CSASSPSEAFF. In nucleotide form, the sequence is TGCAGTGCTAGTTCCCCTTCTGAAGCTTTCTTT.